This is a list of T cell receptor beta chains from one sample in a study of T cell responses to AZD1222 COVID-19 vaccine. The method was immunoSEQ multiplex PCR; TCRdb's version includes in-frame clones alone and lacks a portion of them. The sample holds approximately 150,000 clones, 90% to 95% seen once. Specimen: peripheral blood, collected on day 0 of AZD1222 vaccination. The origin of the receptors is an adult in good health. The CDR3 runs from the conserved cysteine through the conserved F or W. The D gene is left open where the match is weak. Some rows mark clone size as missing; the rest say once, few, many or name a class of expanded clone.

len: 15; j_gene: TRBJ1-4; abundance: NA; d_gene: NA; v_gene: TRBV28; CDR3aa: CASSSPETTNEKLFF; CDR3nt: TGTGCCAGCAGTTCTCCGGAAACAACTAATGAAAAACTGTTTTTT
len: 16; j_gene: TRBJ1-6; abundance: once; d_gene: NA; v_gene: TRBV10-3; CDR3aa: CAIRDPRLGSNSPLHF; CDR3nt: TGTGCCATCAGGGACCCTAGACTGGGATCTAATTCACCCCTCCACTTT
len: 17; j_gene: TRBJ2-2; abundance: NA; d_gene: TRBD1; v_gene: TRBV10-3; CDR3aa: CAISEPDRGPNTGELFF; CDR3nt: TGTGCCATCAGTGAGCCCGACAGGGGCCCGAACACCGGGGAGCTGTTTTTT
len: 14; j_gene: TRBJ1-2; abundance: NA; d_gene: NA; v_gene: TRBV19; CDR3aa: CASSISGVRDGYTF; CDR3nt: TGTGCCAGTAGTATATCCGGAGTGCGGGATGGCTACACCTTC
len: 17; j_gene: TRBJ2-2; abundance: NA; d_gene: TRBD2; v_gene: TRBV11-3; CDR3aa: CASSNRTSGYWTGELFF; CDR3nt: TGTGCCAGCAGTAATAGGACTAGCGGCTACTGGACCGGGGAGCTGTTTTTT
len: 18; j_gene: TRBJ2-1; abundance: NA; d_gene: TRBD2; v_gene: TRBV18; CDR3aa: CASSPLVLTSGSGNEQFF; CDR3nt: TGTGCCAGCTCACCACTAGTTTTGACTAGCGGGAGTGGAAATGAGCAGTTCTTC
len: 15; j_gene: TRBJ2-3; abundance: NA; d_gene: NA; v_gene: TRBV25-1; CDR3aa: CASSERSGQGDTQYF; CDR3nt: TGTGCCAGCAGTGAACGAAGCGGCCAAGGGGATACGCAGTATTTT
len: 16; j_gene: TRBJ2-1; abundance: NA; d_gene: NA; v_gene: TRBV4-2; CDR3aa: CASSQVSGGAYNEQFF; CDR3nt: TGTGCCAGCAGCCAAGTTTCCGGGGGCGCTTACAATGAGCAGTTCTTC
len: 17; j_gene: TRBJ2-6; abundance: NA; d_gene: NA; v_gene: TRBV27; CDR3aa: CASSERLAPSGANVLTF; CDR3nt: TGTGCCAGCAGTGAGCGTCTAGCTCCCTCTGGGGCCAACGTCCTGACTTTC
len: 14; j_gene: TRBJ2-7; abundance: NA; d_gene: TRBD2; v_gene: TRBV27; CDR3aa: CASSQTSLDYEQYF; CDR3nt: TGTGCCAGCAGTCAGACTAGCCTAGACTACGAGCAGTACTTC
len: 14; j_gene: TRBJ1-2; abundance: NA; d_gene: NA; v_gene: TRBV10-3; CDR3aa: CATSPLGPMYGYTF; CDR3nt: TGTGCCACCAGCCCACTTGGCCCGATGTATGGCTACACCTTC
len: 15; j_gene: TRBJ2-3; abundance: NA; d_gene: NA; v_gene: TRBV19; CDR3aa: CASSIGGTPTDTQYF; CDR3nt: TGTGCCAGTAGTATAGGTGGCACCCCCACAGATACGCAGTATTTT
len: 15; j_gene: TRBJ2-7; abundance: NA; d_gene: TRBD2; v_gene: TRBV25-1; CDR3aa: CASKVSGRGFYEQYF; CDR3nt: TGTGCCAGCAAAGTTAGCGGGAGAGGGTTCTACGAGCAGTACTTC
len: 15; j_gene: TRBJ2-1; abundance: NA; d_gene: TRBD2; v_gene: TRBV7-2; CDR3aa: CASSLSSGQNNEQFF; CDR3nt: TGTGCCAGCAGCTTATCTAGCGGCCAAAACAATGAGCAGTTCTTC
len: 16; j_gene: TRBJ1-4; abundance: NA; d_gene: NA; v_gene: TRBV15; CDR3aa: CATSRESAGHNEKLFF; CDR3nt: TGTGCCACCAGCAGAGAGAGCGCGGGACATAATGAAAAACTGTTTTTT